This T cell receptor beta chain was recovered during a study of CD8 T cells in Susac syndrome (dated by TCRdb to about 2019). With respect to the entire study: The study used repertoire sequencing to test whether antigen drove CD8+ T cell activation and differentiation in Susac syndrome. The study compared CD8+ T cell repertoire clonality among 12 healthy donors, about 14 Susac syndrome patients and 15 multiple sclerosis patients.

Overall study results and their limits: The number of individuals in the TCR sequencing and HLA analysis was recognized as being relatively small.

RNA was extracted using the RNeasy kit, and roughly 0.5 to 1 ug of the RNA was reverse transcribed with random hexamers. The immunoSEQ multiplex PCR assay, which covers 54 Vbeta and 13 Jbeta segments, was used to amplify TCR beta CDR3 regions. Bias from PCR amplification was corrected by using a synthetic template baseline for primer optimization and for computational correction. In the authors' own workflow: Reads were annotated to V, D and J genes per IMGT and analyzed with immunoSEQ Analyzer, keeping only productive sequences. Clonality was computed as one minus Shannon entropy normalized by log2 of the number of productive unique sequences. For each patient and control, public and private clones were evaluated within the 100 most prevalent clones. Clones were defined as Susac-specific if absent from the healthy and MS cohorts, from roughly 1,100 published viral clones and from other ImmuneACCESS disease sequences. TCRdb applied fastp at Q25 and MiXCR to the public reads, then kept only in-frame beta chains. Each record represents a unique CDR3 protein, reported with the most common genes and DNA among its rows. None of the V and J calls come from the authors' own analysis; TCRdb made them. The sample data list approximately 120,000 distinct CDR3 sequences, and roughly 93% of these were observed just once. Clones ranked in the top ten supply roughly 0.31% of the sample.

CDR3 length: 16 amino acids, cysteine to phenylalanine. CDR3 DNA is the only sequence kept; it has 48 bases, read in frame from the first base. The germline V gene encodes CDR1 LGHDT and CDR2 YNNKEL (reference sequence). Trimming removed 5 bases from V and 4 bases from J; the gene matches leave 9 bases unexplained. Peripheral blood CD8+ and CD4+ T cells from healthy donors, Susac syndrome patients and multiple sclerosis patients were profiled by high-throughput TCR beta sequencing. Multiple sclerosis controls were treatment-naive patients with stable or active relapsing-remitting disease fulfilling revised McDonald criteria. Bulk CD8+ and CD4+ T cells were purified magnetically by negative isolation, whereas CD8+ TEMRA cells were enriched by FACS. Blood was collected in EDTA tubes and processed within 24 hours, with PBMCs isolated through density gradient centrifugation. PBMCs intended for TCR sequencing were frozen in liquid nitrogen and were later thawed in a 37 degrees C water bath. Purity of sorted or isolated CD4+, CD8+ and CD8+ TEMRA cells was at least 90%.

With respect to this clonotype: Its cognate antigen has yet to be identified. Per-nucleotide qualities are absent, and no much larger clonotype sits a single base away.

The clonotype originates from a human donor with multiple sclerosis. The chain is assembled from TRBV3-1 and TRBJ2-3; the junction holds 10 bases that match TRBD2. Material: CD8+ T cells from PBMCs. The nucleotide sequence is given as TGTGCCAGCAGCGAAAGCGGGAGGGCCTTCCCAGATACGCAGTATTTT. The encoded protein is CASSESGRAFPDTQYF.